This paragraph covers one TCR beta chain sequence. The antigen is unknown. This record comes from a study of T cell responses to AZD1222 COVID-19 vaccine. Study results and limitations: Targets within unmutated variant regions were reportedly found for nearly half of spike-specific TCRs. Seropositive status at baseline applied to only 6 or 7 AZD1222 recipients. Across spike, vaccine-associated CD4 TCRs were found, dominant at 160-218 and 743-854. Two AZD1222 doses significantly raised spike-specific TCR breadth and depth over controls.

The CDR3 totals 13 residues. CDR1 is SGDLS and CDR2 is YYNGEE in the germline V gene. Trimming left V 0 bases short and J 7 bases short, with 8 bases between. The method was immunoSEQ multiplex PCR; TCRdb's version includes in-frame clones alone and lacks a portion of them. There are about 110,000 clones in the sample; 70% to 90% occur only once, and almost 6.5% lies in the top ten. This sequence joins TRBV9 and TRBJ1-5; D is uncertain. The sequences come from peripheral blood, collected 28 days after the second AZD1222 dose. The TCR originated in an adult who received the AZD1222 COVID-19 vaccine. The CDR3 DNA is TGTGCCAGCAGCGTAGATGGTTGGCAGCCCCAGCATTTT. It is translated as CASSVDGWQPQHF.